What follows are 9 T cell receptor beta chains derived from one specimen sequenced in a study of blood T cell repertoires in COVID-19. Profiled with immunoSEQ multiplex PCR; TCRdb holds only in-frame clones, not every one. The table has about 130,000 clones, around 81% seen once. Material for sequencing was peripheral blood. The source of these receptors is a man aged 60-69 years with acute or convalescent COVID-19.

J is TRBJ1-5 and V is TRBV2; D perhaps matches TRBD1 (6 bases). Looked up from germline, CDR1 is SNHLY and CDR2 is FYNNEI. The V gene lost 6 bases and the J gene lost 4 bases, with 13 bases spanning the gap. The CDR3 loop spans 14 amino acids. The CDR3, as DNA: TGTGCCAGCAGAGTGACAGGTTTTAATCAGCCCCAGCATTTT. Amino acids: CASRVTGFNQPQHF.

The chain has TRBV30 and TRBJ2-7, with a tentative D call TRBD1 (5 bases). Per the germline V gene, CDR1 is GTSNPN and CDR2 is SVGIG (reference sequence). V was pared by 3 bases and J by 0 bases, with 12 bases between. There are 14 residues in the CDR3. CDR3 nucleotide sequence: TGTGCCTGGAGCACAGGTCAGGCCTCCTACGAGCAGTACTTC. This gives the protein CAWSTGQASYEQYF.

This clone appeared a single time. CDR3 in amino acids: CASIAGQGAIHGYTF. CDR3 nucleotide sequence: TGTGCCAGCATAGCGGGACAGGGGGCGATCCATGGCTACACCTTC. This chain joins TRBV6-5 and TRBJ1-2; the match to TRBD1 covers 12 bases. CDR1 MNHEY and CDR2 SVGAGI come from the germline V gene. The V segment lost 7 bases and the J segment 6 bases; nucleotides outside the gene matches: 9. CDR3 length equals 15 residues.

The V and J genes are TRBV14 and TRBJ2-7; 13 bases align to TRBD2. The CDR3 consists of 17 residues. CDR1 and CDR2 (germline): SGHDN, FVKESK. With V trimmed by 1 base and J by 3 bases, 6 bases remained unmatched. As DNA, the CDR3 is TGTGCCAGCAGCCAAGCTTGGACTAGCGGGAGAATCTACGAGCAGTACTTC. This gives the protein CASSQAWTSGRIYEQYF.

The gene calls are TRBV2 and TRBJ1-2, with 9 bases identical to TRBD1. J was trimmed by 6 bases and V by 7 bases; bases with no gene match: 6. This CDR3 spans 13 amino acids. CDR1 SNHLY and CDR2 FYNNEI come from the germline V gene. Here the CDR3 DNA reads TGTGCCAGCAAACCGGGACAGGGTAATGGCTACACCTTC. Translated, it gives CASKPGQGNGYTF.

This chain uses TRBV29-1 with TRBJ2-1; D might be TRBD1 (5 bases). Germline V gene lookup returns CDR1 SQVTM and CDR2 ANQGSEA. The germline V and J ends were trimmed by 6 bases and 4 bases, with 10 bases remaining between them. The CDR3 runs 12 residues. CDR3 DNA: TGCAGCGTGAACACAGGTTACAATGAGCAGTTCTTC. Translating gives CSVNTGYNEQFF.

This clone was observed a few times. V usage is TRBV30 and J usage is TRBJ2-7; 12 bases line up with TRBD1. Germline V gene sequence: CDR1 GTSNPN, CDR2 SVGIG (reference sequence). V trimming: 2 bases; J trimming: 5 bases; junction bases outside the gene matches: 10. The CDR3 consists of 16 residues. This CDR3 is CAWSLTPGQGADEQYF. In DNA form, the CDR3 reads TGTGCCTGGAGTCTCACCCCGGGACAGGGGGCTGACGAGCAGTACTTC.

The gene calls are TRBV11-3 and TRBJ2-3; possibly TRBD2 for D (6 bases). The V gene lost 4 bases and the J gene lost 1 base, with 15 bases spanning the gap. The CDR3 contains 16 residues. The germline gives CDR1 SGHNT, CDR2 YENEEA. CDR3 coding DNA: TGTGCCAGCAGCTCCGGGACTCCTGGGGGCACAGATACGCAGTATTTT. As protein: CASSSGTPGGTDTQYF.

This rearrangement joins TRBV15 to TRBJ2-2, with D possibly being TRBD1 (6 bases). The V gene lost 0 bases and the J gene lost 7 bases, with 6 bases spanning the gap. Germline values: CDR1 LNHNV, CDR2 YYDKDF (reference sequence). This CDR3 has 13 residues. CDR3: CATSRDRGGELFF. CDR3 nucleotide sequence: TGTGCCACCAGCAGAGACAGGGGCGGGGAGCTGTTTTTT.